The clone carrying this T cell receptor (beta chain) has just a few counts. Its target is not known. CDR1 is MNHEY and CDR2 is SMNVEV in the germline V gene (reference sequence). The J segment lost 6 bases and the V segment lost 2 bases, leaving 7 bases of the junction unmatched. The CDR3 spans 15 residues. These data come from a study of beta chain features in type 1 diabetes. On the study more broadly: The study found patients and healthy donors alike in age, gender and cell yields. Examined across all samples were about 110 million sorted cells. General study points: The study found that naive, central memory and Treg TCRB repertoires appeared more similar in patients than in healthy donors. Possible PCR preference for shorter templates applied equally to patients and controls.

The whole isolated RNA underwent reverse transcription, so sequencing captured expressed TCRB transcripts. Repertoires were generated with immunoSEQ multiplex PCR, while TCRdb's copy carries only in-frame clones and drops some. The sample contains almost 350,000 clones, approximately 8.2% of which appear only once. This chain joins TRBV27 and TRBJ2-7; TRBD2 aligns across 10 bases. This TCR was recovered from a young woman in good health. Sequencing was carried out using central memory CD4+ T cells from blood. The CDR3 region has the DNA TGTGCCAGCAGTTTAAGCCTAGCGGGAGACCTCGAGCAGTACTTC. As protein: CASSLSLAGDLEQYF.